This TCR beta chain was observed in a study of cytomegalovirus exposure and HLA in healthy donors. Primers: 60 Vbeta forward and 13 Jbeta reverse. Libraries were prepared by immunoSEQ multiplex PCR; TCRdb keeps only in-frame clonotypes and omits some of them. The sample lists about 130,000 clones, around 85% occurring once. Germline values: CDR1 SNHLY, CDR2 FYNNEI. Trimming took off 3 bases at V and 12 bases at J, with 17 bases between the two ends. This CDR3 is 13 amino acids long. Input material: PBMCs. V usage is TRBV2 and J usage is TRBJ1-1; possibly TRBD1 for D (5 bases). The TCR was taken from a woman aged 25 to 39 in good health and CMV-seropositive. The CDR3 sequence: CASSDNGAVETFF. The CDR3 DNA reads TGTGCCAGCAGTGATAATGGGGCAGTCGAAACTTTCTTT.